What follows are 11 T cell receptor beta chains derived from one specimen sequenced in a study of blood T cell repertoires in COVID-19. The data were produced by immunoSEQ multiplex PCR, yet TCRdb's version contains in-frame clones alone and is incomplete. The sample yields roughly 99,000 clones, about three quarters seen once. The sequencing input was peripheral blood. The receptors were gathered from a man between 65 and 85 years old with acute or convalescent COVID-19.

V usage is TRBV6-5 and J usage is TRBJ2-3; unclear D gene. V was shortened by 0 bases and J by 1 base, with 5 bases between the two germline ends. The germline gives CDR1 MNHEY, CDR2 SVGAGI. This CDR3 has 14 residues. DNA for the CDR3: TGTGCCAGCAGTTACTCGGGCGGCACAGATACGCAGTATTTT. This codes for CASSYSGGTDTQYF.

This clone appeared once. V and J are TRBV18 and TRBJ1-5; 11 bases align to TRBD1. The V and J ends lost 6 bases and 7 bases, in that order; junction bases with no gene match: 2. Germline lookup yields CDR1 KGHSH and CDR2 LQKENI. This CDR3 has 13 residues. Here the CDR3 reads CASSGQGEQPQHF. CDR3 nucleotide sequence: TGTGCCAGCTCGGGACAGGGGGAACAGCCCCAGCATTTT. Supplemented by reference TRBV18 and TRBJ1-5, the full variable domain reads NAGVMQNPRHLVRRRGQEARLRCSPMKGHSHVYWYRQLPEEGLKFMVYLQKENIIDESGMPKERFSAEFPKEGPSILRIQQVVRGDSAAYFCASSGQGEQPQHFGDGTRLSIL.

This clone was observed a handful of times. This chain connects TRBV6-5 to TRBJ1-5; 7 bases line up with TRBD1. Trimming at V came to 6 bases and at J to 4 bases, leaving 6 bases not matched to a gene. Germline values: CDR1 MNHEY, CDR2 SVGAGI. The length of the CDR3 is 14 residues. This CDR3 reads CASRAGQLNQPQHF. Here the CDR3 DNA reads TGTGCCAGCAGGGCGGGACAGTTAAATCAGCCCCAGCATTTT.

The chain links TRBV19 to TRBJ1-5; D gene unclear. The CDR3 sequence is 15 residues long. V gave up 6 bases and J gave up 4 bases, with 16 bases separating them. Looked up from germline, CDR1 is LNHDA and CDR2 is SQIVND (reference sequence). CDR3 in amino acids: CASRERRLENQPQHF. In DNA, the CDR3 is TGTGCCAGTAGGGAGCGGCGACTCGAGAATCAGCCCCAGCATTTT.

This chain links TRBV5-1 with TRBJ1-6; TRBD1 matches 8 bases. The junction had 5 bases not matched to a gene; V was cut back by 4 bases and J by 8 bases. In germline, CDR1 is SGHRS, CDR2 YFSETQ. The CDR3 is made up of 14 amino acids. CDR3 bases: TGCGCCAGCAGCCTACAGGGGGAGGATTCACCCCTCCACTTT. Protein: CASSLQGEDSPLHF.

The chain carries TRBV29-1 and TRBJ1-2; D not certain. Trimming took off 1 base at V and 2 bases at J, with 8 bases between the two ends. CDR3 length: 13 amino acids. Germline V gene data show CDR1 as SQVTM and CDR2 as ANQGSEA. Here the CDR3 reads CSVEVNRNYGYTF. The CDR3 nucleotides read TGCAGCGTTGAAGTCAATCGGAACTATGGCTACACCTTC.

The chain joins TRBV3-1 (or the pseudogene TRBV3-2) to TRBJ2-3; 7 positions match TRBD2. V dropped 3 bases and J dropped 3; count of bases not matched to a gene: 3. Per germline, CDR1 LGHDT and CDR2 YNNKEL (reference sequence). The CDR3 is 14 residues long. CDR3 DNA sequence: TGTGCCAGCAGCCAGTGGGGGGGAACAGATACGCAGTATTTT. It translates to CASSQWGGTDTQYF.

The rearrangement joins TRBV24-1 to TRBJ2-3, with D perhaps matching TRBD1 (6 bases). Trimming cost V 7 bases and J 7 bases, with 26 bases left between them. Germline V gene lookup returns CDR1 KGHDR and CDR2 SFDVKD. The CDR3 has 17 amino acids. The CDR3 DNA sequence: TGTGCCACCAGCGCTACTCCAGGGCAGGGGCCCCCCTATACGCAGTATTTT. Residues: CATSATPGQGPPYTQYF.

The chain combines TRBV27 with TRBJ1-2; D is possibly TRBD1 (5 bases). Trimming pared 6 bases from V and 7 bases from J, leaving 15 bases between. The V gene's germline CDR1 is MNHEY and CDR2 SMNVEV (reference sequence). The CDR3 has 13 amino acids. The CDR3: CASSWRGGSGYTF. CDR3 bases: TGTGCCAGCAGCTGGAGGGGCGGTAGTGGCTACACCTTC.

This clone was recorded only once. This chain links TRBV5-5 with TRBJ2-3; D gene ambiguous. The V gene lost 0 bases and the J gene lost 6 bases, with 8 bases spanning the gap. The germline V gene encodes CDR1 SGHKS and CDR2 YYEKEE (reference sequence). The CDR3 has 13 residues. The CDR3 here is CASSLGGPDTQYF. DNA of the CDR3: TGTGCCAGCAGCTTGGGAGGCCCGGATACGCAGTATTTT.

The genes are TRBV6-6 and TRBJ1-3, with D possibly matching TRBD1 (5 bases). The CDR3 loop spans 14 amino acids. Germline loops: CDR1 MNHNY, CDR2 SVGAGI (reference sequence). V dropped 2 bases and J dropped 6 bases, with 11 bases sitting between them. For the CDR3, the DNA is TGTGCCAGCAGTTACAGGGGAAATGCAAACACCATATATTTT. Translation: CASSYRGNANTIYF.